The rows below give T cell receptor beta chains drawn from one sample of a study of response to subunit inactivated influenza vaccine. Via MiXCR, TCRdb re-called the RT-PCR reads, giving one row per CDR3 protein. In the table there are over 400,000 distinct CDR3 sequences, around 13% of which are singletons. Source: PBMCs from blood, taken around seven weeks after vaccination. The receptors here all came from a man aged 45 to 65 who received an inactivated influenza vaccine. The CDR3 runs from the conserved cysteine through the conserved F or W. A D gene is named only where the DNA matches it firmly. For some rows the clone size is stated as once, few or many, or as a class when expanded; others skip it.

cdr3_nt: TGTGCCACCAGCAGAGATCCCGGGCCAGGGAGGCCCCAGTACTTC
cdr3_aa: CATSRDPGPGRPQYF
clone_size: -
d_call: -
j_call: TRBJ2-5
v_call: TRBV15

cdr3_nt: TGCAGTGCTAGAGACACCACTAGCAATCAGCCCCAGCATTTT
cdr3_aa: CSARDTTSNQPQHF
clone_size: -
d_call: -
j_call: TRBJ1-5
v_call: TRBV20-1

cdr3_nt: TGTGCCAGCAGCCCTCACCCTGTTGCAGATACGCAGTATTTT
cdr3_aa: CASSPHPVADTQYF
clone_size: -
d_call: -
j_call: TRBJ2-3
v_call: TRBV7-3

cdr3_nt: TGTGCCAGCAGCCCCACAGGGGTTCGTACGCAGTATTTT
cdr3_aa: CASSPTGVRTQYF
clone_size: few
d_call: TRBD1
j_call: TRBJ2-3
v_call: TRBV11-2

cdr3_nt: TGTGCCAGCAGTCGGACTAGCGGGATGTACAATGAGCAGTTCTTC
cdr3_aa: CASSRTSGMYNEQFF
clone_size: -
d_call: TRBD2
j_call: TRBJ2-1
v_call: TRBV14

cdr3_nt: TGTGCCAGCAGCTACCTTACCGGGACAGGCAGAAGCTCTGGAAACACCATATATTTT
cdr3_aa: CASSYLTGTGRSSGNTIYF
clone_size: many
d_call: TRBD1
j_call: TRBJ1-3
v_call: TRBV11-1

cdr3_nt: TGTGCCAGCGTGGGCGGGAGCTCCTACAATGAGCAGTTCTTC
cdr3_aa: CASVGGSSYNEQFF
clone_size: many
d_call: TRBD2
j_call: TRBJ2-1
v_call: TRBV28

cdr3_nt: TGTGCCAGCAGCTTAGATCCTGGACAGGGCTACAATGAGCAGTTCTTC
cdr3_aa: CASSLDPGQGYNEQFF
clone_size: -
d_call: TRBD1
j_call: TRBJ2-1
v_call: TRBV7-6

cdr3_nt: TGTGCCACCAGTGTCCGGGCCGGGGAGCTGTTTTTT
cdr3_aa: CATSVRAGELFF
clone_size: many
d_call: -
j_call: TRBJ2-2
v_call: TRBV24-1

cdr3_nt: TGTGCCATCAGTGGTGTGGGAGCGGGAGGGGACTCCTACGAGCAGTACTTC
cdr3_aa: CAISGVGAGGDSYEQYF
clone_size: few
d_call: TRBD2
j_call: TRBJ2-7
v_call: TRBV10-3

cdr3_nt: TGCGCCAGCAGCTTGGACCGGGGAGACACCGGGGAGCTGTTTTTT
cdr3_aa: CASSLDRGDTGELFF
clone_size: -
d_call: -
j_call: TRBJ2-2
v_call: TRBV5-1

cdr3_nt: TGTGCCAGCAGCTTAGGCCTGGGAGGGGATGAGCAGTTCTTC
cdr3_aa: CASSLGLGGDEQFF
clone_size: -
d_call: TRBD2
j_call: TRBJ2-1
v_call: TRBV11-2

cdr3_nt: TGTGCCAGCTCAGCGTCAACAGGGGTTGTGACTGAAGCTTTCTTT
cdr3_aa: CASSASTGVVTEAFF
clone_size: -
d_call: TRBD1
j_call: TRBJ1-1
v_call: TRBV18

cdr3_nt: TGTGCCAGCAGCCTAATGGGTAGCGGGAGTTCAGATACGCAGTATTTT
cdr3_aa: CASSLMGSGSSDTQYF
clone_size: few
d_call: TRBD2
j_call: TRBJ2-3
v_call: TRBV7-3

cdr3_nt: TGTGCCAGCTCACCAAAACGGAACACTGAAGCTTTCTTT
cdr3_aa: CASSPKRNTEAFF
clone_size: -
d_call: -
j_call: TRBJ1-1
v_call: TRBV18

cdr3_nt: TGCGCCAGCAGCCAAGGGGCGACGGATGGCTACACCTTC
cdr3_aa: CASSQGATDGYTF
clone_size: many
d_call: -
j_call: TRBJ1-2
v_call: TRBV4-1

cdr3_nt: TGCAGCGTTGGGGGAGGTAATTCACCCCTCCACTTT
cdr3_aa: CSVGGGNSPLHF
clone_size: -
d_call: -
j_call: TRBJ1-6
v_call: TRBV29-1